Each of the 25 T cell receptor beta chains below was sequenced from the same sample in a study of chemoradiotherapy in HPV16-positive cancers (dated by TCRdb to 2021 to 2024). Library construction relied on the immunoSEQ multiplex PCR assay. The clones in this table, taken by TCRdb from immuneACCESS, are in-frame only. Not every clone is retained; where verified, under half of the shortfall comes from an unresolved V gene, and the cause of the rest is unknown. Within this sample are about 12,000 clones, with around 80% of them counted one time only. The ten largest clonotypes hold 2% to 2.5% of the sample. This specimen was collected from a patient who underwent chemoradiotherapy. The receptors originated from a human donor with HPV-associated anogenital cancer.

The CDR3 sequence: CASSQTDTQYF. CDR3 in DNA: TGCGCCAGCAGCCAAACAGATACGCAGTATTTT. V is TRBV5-1 and J is TRBJ2-3; D remains ambiguous. Trimming left V 4 bases short and J 3 bases short, with 3 bases between. There are 11 residues in the CDR3. CDR1 is SGHRS, CDR2 YFSETQ, per germline. Full variable domain (rest looked up from reference TRBV5-1 and TRBJ2-3): KAGVTQTPRYLIKTRGQQVTLSCSPISGHRSVSWYQQTPGQGLQFLFEYFSETQRNKGNFPGRFSGRQFSNSRSEMNVSTLELGDSALYLCASSQTDTQYFGPGTRLTVL.

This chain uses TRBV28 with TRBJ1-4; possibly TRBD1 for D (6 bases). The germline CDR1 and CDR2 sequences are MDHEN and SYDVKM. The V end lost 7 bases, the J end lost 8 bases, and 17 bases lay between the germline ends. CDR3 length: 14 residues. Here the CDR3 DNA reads TGTGCCAGCAACGGGAGGGGGGTTGAAGAAAAACTGTTTTTT. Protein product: CASNGRGVEEKLFF. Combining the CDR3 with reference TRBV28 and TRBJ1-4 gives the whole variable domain DVKVTQSSRYLVKRTGEKVFLECVQDMDHENMFWYRQDPGLGLRLIYFSYDVKMKEKGDIPEGYSVSREKKERFSLILESASTNQTSMYLCASNGRGVEEKLFFGSGTQLSVL.

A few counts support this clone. CDR3 nucleotide sequence: TGTGCCAGCAGCGCACAGGGGGCCGATTATGGCTACACCTTC. This gives the protein CASSAQGADYGYTF. This rearrangement joins TRBV11-1 to TRBJ1-2, with 9 bases matching TRBD1. The CDR3 has 14 amino acids. Trimming cost V 5 bases and J 5 bases; bases outside gene matches: 6. Germline V gene sequence: CDR1 SGHAT, CDR2 FQDESV (reference sequence). Drawing the rest from reference TRBV11-1 and TRBJ1-2, the complete variable domain is EAEVAQSPRYKITEKSQAVAFWCDPISGHATLYWYRQILGQGPELLVQFQDESVVDDSQLPKDRFSAERLKGVDSTLKIQPAELGDSAMYLCASSAQGADYGYTFGSGTRLTVV.

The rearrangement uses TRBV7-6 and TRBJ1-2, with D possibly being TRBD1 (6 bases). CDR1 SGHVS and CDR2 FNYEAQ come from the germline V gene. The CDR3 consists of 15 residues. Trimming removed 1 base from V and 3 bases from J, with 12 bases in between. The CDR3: CASSLVGGADYGYTF. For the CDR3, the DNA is TGTGCCAGCAGCTTAGTGGGGGGGGCCGACTATGGCTACACCTTC.

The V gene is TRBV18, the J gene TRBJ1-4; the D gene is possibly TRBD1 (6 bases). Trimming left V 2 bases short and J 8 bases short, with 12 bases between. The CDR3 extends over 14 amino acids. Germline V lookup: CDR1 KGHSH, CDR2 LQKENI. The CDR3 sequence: CASSPLDSYEKLFF. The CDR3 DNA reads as TGTGCCAGCTCACCATTGGACAGCTACGAAAAACTGTTTTTT.

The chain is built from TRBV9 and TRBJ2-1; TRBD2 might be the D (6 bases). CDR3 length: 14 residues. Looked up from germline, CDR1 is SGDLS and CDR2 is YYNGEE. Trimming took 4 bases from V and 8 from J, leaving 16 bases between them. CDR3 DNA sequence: TGTGCCAGCAGCAATGGACTACGAGGCGATGAGCAGTTCTTC. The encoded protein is CASSNGLRGDEQFF. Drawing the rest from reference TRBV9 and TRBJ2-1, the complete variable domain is DSGVTQTPKHLITATGQRVTLRCSPRSGDLSVYWYQQSLDQGLQFLIQYYNGEERAKGNILERFSAQQFPDLHSELNLSSLELGDSALYFCASSNGLRGDEQFFGPGTRLTVL.

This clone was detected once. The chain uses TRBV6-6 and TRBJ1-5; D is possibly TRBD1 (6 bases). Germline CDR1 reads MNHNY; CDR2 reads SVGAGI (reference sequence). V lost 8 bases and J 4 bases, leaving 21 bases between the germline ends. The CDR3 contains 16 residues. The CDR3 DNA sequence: TGTGCCAGCCGACACACAGGGAAAGGGCAGAATCAGCCCCAGCATTTT. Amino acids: CASRHTGKGQNQPQHF.

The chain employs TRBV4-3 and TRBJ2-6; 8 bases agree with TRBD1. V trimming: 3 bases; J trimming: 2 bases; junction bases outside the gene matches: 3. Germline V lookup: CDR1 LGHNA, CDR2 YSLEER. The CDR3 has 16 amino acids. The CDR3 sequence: CASSHQGAPGANVLTF. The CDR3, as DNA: TGCGCCAGCAGCCACCAGGGGGCGCCTGGGGCCAACGTCCTGACTTTC.

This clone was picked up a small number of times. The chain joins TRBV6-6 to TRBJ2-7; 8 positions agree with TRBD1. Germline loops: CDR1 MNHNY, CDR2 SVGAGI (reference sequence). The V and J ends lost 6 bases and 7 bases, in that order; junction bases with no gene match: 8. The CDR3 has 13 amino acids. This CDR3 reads CASRTTGVGEQYF. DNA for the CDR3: TGTGCCAGCAGGACGACAGGGGTGGGTGAGCAGTACTTC.

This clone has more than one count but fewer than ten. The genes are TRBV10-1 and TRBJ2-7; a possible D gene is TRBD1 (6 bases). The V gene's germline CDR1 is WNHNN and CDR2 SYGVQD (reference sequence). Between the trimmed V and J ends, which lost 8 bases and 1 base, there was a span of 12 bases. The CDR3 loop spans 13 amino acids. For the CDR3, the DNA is TGCGCCAGCGGGGGCCAGGGGTCCTACGAGCAGTACTTC. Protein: CASGGQGSYEQYF.

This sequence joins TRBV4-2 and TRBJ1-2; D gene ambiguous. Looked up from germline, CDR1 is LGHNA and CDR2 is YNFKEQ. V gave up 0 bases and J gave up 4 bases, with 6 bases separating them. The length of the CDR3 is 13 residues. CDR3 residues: CASSQDLGYGYTF. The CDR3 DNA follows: TGTGCCAGCAGCCAAGATTTGGGCTATGGCTACACCTTC.

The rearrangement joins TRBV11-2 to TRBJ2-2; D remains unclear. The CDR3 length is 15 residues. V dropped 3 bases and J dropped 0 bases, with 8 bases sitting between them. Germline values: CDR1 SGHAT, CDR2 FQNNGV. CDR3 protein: CASSLVSANTGELFF. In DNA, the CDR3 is TGTGCCAGCAGCTTGGTCAGCGCGAACACCGGGGAGCTGTTTTTT.

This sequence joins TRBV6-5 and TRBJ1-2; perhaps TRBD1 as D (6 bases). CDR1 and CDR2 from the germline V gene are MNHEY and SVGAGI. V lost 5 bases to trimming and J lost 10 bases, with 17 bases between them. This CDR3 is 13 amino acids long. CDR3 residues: CASSDTGNRDYTF. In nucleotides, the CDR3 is TGTGCCAGCAGTGACACCGGCAACAGGGACTACACCTTC.

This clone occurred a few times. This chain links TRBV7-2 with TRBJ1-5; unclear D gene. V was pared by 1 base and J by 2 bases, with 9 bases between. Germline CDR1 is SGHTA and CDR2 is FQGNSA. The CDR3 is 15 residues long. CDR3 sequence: CASSLGGVGNQPQHF. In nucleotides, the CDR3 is TGTGCCAGCAGCTTAGGGGGAGTCGGCAATCAGCCCCAGCATTTT.

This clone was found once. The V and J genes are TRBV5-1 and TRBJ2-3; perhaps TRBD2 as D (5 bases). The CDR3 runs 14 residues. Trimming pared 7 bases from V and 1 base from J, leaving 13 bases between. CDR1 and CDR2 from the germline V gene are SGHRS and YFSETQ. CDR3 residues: CASRTGVGTDTQYF. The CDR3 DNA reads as TGCGCCAGCCGGACTGGGGTTGGCACAGATACGCAGTATTTT.

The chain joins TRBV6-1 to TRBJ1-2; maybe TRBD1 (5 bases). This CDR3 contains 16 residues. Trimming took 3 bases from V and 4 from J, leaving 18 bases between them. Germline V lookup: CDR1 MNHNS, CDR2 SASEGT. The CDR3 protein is CASSEGPYGGSYGYTF. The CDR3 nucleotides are TGTGCCAGCAGTGAGGGCCCTTACGGGGGGAGCTATGGCTACACCTTC.

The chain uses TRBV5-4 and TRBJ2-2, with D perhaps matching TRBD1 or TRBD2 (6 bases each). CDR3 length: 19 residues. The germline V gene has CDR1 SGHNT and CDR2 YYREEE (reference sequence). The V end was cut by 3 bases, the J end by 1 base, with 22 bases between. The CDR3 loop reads CASSSYRWGARLNTGELFF. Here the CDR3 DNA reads TGTGCCAGCAGCTCCTACAGATGGGGGGCCCGGTTGAACACCGGGGAGCTGTTTTTT.

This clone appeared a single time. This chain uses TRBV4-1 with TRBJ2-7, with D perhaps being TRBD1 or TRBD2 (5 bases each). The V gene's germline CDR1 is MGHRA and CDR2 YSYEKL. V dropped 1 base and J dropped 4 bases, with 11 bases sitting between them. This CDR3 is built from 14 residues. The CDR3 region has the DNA TGCGCCAGCAGCCAAGGGTACGGGGCTTACGAGCAGTACTTC. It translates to CASSQGYGAYEQYF.

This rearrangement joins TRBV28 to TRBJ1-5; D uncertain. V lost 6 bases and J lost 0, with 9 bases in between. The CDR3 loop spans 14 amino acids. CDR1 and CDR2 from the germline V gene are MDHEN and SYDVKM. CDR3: CASSMVFSNQPQHF. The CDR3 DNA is TGTGCCAGCAGCATGGTTTTTAGCAATCAGCCCCAGCATTTT.

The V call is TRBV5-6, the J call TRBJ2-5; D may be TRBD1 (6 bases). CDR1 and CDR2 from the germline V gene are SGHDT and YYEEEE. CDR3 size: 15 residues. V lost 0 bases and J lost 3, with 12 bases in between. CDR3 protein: CASSLEGTSEETQYF. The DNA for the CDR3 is TGTGCCAGCAGCTTGGAAGGGACAAGTGAAGAGACCCAGTACTTC.

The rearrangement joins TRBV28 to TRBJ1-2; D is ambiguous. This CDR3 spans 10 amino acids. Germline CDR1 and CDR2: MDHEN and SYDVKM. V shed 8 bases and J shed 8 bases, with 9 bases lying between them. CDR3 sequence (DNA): TGTGCCAGCCCGTCTAGGGGCTACACCTTC. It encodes CASPSRGYTF.

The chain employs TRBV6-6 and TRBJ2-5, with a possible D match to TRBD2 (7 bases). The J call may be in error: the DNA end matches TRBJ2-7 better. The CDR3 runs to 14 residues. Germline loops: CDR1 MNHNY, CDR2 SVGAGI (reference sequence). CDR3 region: CASSYPGGDYEQYF. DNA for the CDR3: TGTGCCAGCAGTTACCCGGGGGGCGACTACGAGCAGTACTTC.

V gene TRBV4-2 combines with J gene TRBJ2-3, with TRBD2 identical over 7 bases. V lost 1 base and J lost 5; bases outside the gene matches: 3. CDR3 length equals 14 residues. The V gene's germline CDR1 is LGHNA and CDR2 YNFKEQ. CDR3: CASSQGGGGDTQYF. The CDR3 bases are TGTGCCAGCAGCCAAGGTGGGGGGGGAGATACGCAGTATTTT.

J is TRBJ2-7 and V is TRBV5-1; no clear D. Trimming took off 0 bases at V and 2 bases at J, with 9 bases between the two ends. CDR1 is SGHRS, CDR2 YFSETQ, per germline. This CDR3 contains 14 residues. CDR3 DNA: TGCGCCAGCAGCTTGGGACACTCAGCCTACGAGCAGTACTTC. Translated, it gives CASSLGHSAYEQYF.

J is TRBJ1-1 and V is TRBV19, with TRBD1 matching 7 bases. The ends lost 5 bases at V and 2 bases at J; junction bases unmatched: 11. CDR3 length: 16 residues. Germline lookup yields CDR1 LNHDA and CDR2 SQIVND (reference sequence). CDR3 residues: CASSDRVSRRNTEAFF. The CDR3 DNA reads TGTGCCAGTAGTGACAGGGTTTCGCGGAGAAACACTGAAGCTTTCTTT.